The clone carrying this T cell receptor beta chain was counted only a few times. Its antigen is unknown. V lost 4 bases to trimming and J lost 5 bases, with 15 bases between them. Looked up from germline, CDR1 is MGHRA and CDR2 is YSYEKL. The CDR3 has 15 residues. MiXCR was run by TCRdb on the 5' RACE reads, yielding one entry per CDR3 protein. The data show roughly 610,000 distinct CDR3 sequences, roughly a sixth seen once. This sample is part of a study of T-cell memory formation after mild COVID-19. The study's findings and limits: From day 15 to 85, contracting clones were balanced between CD4 and CD8, whereas later expanders leaned toward CD4+. The study detected some responding clones in pre-infection memory, suggesting cross-reactive memory joined.

The receptor was isolated from an adult woman who had mild COVID-19 (a few samples of this study predate the infection). Cell type and time point are not known. The sample comprised PBMCs or a T cell subset sorted from them (not recorded which). J is TRBJ2-1 and V is TRBV4-1, with D perhaps matching TRBD1 (5 bases). For the CDR3, the DNA is TGCGCCAGCAGCCTATTCTCAGGGCTGAACAATGAGCAGTTCTTC. It encodes CASSLFSGLNNEQFF.